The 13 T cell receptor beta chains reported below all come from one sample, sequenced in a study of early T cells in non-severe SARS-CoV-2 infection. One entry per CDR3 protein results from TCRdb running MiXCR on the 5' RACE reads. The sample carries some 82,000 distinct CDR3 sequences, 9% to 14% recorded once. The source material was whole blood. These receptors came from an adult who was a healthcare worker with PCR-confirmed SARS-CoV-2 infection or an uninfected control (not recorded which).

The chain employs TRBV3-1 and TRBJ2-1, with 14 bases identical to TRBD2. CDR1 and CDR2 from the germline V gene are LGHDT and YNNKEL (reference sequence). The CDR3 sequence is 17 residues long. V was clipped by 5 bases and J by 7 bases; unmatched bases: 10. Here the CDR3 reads CASSTRLAGGPENEQFF. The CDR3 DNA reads TGTGCCAGCAGCACCCGACTAGCGGGAGGGCCAGAGAATGAGCAGTTCTTC.

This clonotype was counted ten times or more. The CDR3 region has the DNA TGTGCCAGTAGTATGGGTCGGAGCTCCTACGAGCAGTACTTC. Amino acids: CASSMGRSSYEQYF. The rearrangement uses TRBV19 and TRBJ2-7, with D unclear. CDR1 and CDR2 from the germline V gene are LNHDA and SQIVND (reference sequence). V lost 3 bases and J 0 bases, leaving 9 bases between the germline ends. The CDR3 is made up of 14 amino acids.

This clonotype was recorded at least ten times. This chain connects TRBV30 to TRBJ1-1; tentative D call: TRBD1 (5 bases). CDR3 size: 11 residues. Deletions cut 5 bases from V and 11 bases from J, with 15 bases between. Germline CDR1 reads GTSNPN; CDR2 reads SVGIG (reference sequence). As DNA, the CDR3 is TGTGCCTGGGGGGGAGGCTGGGGGGCTTTCTTT. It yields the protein CAWGGGWGAFF.

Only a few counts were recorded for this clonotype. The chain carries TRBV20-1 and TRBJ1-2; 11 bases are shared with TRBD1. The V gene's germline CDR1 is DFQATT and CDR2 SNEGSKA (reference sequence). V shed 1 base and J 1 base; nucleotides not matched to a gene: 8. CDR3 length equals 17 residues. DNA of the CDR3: TGCAGTGCTAGAGGGCGGGGACAGGGGGAAGTTAACTATGGCTACACCTTC. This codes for CSARGRGQGEVNYGYTF.

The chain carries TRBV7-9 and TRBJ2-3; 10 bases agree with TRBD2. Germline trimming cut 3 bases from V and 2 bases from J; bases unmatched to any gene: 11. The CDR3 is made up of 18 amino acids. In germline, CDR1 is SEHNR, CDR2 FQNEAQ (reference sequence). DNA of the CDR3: TGTGCCAGCAGCTTCGTTACGACAGCGGGGGGGCCCACAGATACGCAGTATTTT. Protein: CASSFVTTAGGPTDTQYF. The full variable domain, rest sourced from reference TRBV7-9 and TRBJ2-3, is DTGVSQNPRHKITKRGQNVTFRCDPISEHNRLYWYRQTLGQGPEFLTYFQNEAQLEKSRLLSDRFSAERPKGSFSTLEIQRTEQGDSAMYLCASSFVTTAGGPTDTQYFGPGTRLTVL.

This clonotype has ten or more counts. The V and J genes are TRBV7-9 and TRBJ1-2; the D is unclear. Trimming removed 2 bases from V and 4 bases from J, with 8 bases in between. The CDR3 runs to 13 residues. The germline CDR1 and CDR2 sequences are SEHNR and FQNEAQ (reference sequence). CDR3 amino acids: CASSLPTAYGYTF. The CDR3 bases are TGTGCCAGCAGCTTACCCACAGCCTATGGCTACACCTTC.

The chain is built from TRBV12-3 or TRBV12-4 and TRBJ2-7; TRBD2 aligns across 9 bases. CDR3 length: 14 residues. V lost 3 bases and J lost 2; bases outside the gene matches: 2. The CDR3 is CASSFAGGPYEQYF. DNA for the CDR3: TGTGCCAGCAGTTTCGCGGGGGGGCCCTACGAGCAGTACTTC.

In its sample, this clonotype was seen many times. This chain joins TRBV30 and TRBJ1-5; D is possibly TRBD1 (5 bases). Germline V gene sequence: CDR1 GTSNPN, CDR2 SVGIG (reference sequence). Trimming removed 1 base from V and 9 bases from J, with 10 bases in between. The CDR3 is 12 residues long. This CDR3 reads CAWSGPGGPQHF. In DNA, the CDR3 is TGTGCCTGGAGTGGACCTGGGGGGCCCCAGCATTTT.

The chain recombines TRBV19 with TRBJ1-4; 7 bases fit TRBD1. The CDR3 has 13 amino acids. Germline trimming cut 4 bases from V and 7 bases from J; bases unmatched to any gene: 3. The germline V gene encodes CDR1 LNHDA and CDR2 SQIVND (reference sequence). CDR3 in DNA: TGTGCCAGTAGTAAGGGGGCAGGTGAAAAACTGTTTTTT. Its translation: CASSKGAGEKLFF.

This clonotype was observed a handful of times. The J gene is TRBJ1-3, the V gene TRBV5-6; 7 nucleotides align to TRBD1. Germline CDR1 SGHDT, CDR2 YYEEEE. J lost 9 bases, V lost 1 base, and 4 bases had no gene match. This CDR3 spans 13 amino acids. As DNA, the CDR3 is TGTGCCAGCAGCTTGAGACAGGGCGGCACCATATATTTT. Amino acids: CASSLRQGGTIYF.

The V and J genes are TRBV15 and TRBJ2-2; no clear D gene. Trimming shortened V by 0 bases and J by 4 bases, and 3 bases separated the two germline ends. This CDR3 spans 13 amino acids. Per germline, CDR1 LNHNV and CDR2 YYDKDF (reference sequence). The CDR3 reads CATSRDGTGELFF. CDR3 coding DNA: TGTGCCACCAGCAGAGATGGCACCGGGGAGCTGTTTTTT.

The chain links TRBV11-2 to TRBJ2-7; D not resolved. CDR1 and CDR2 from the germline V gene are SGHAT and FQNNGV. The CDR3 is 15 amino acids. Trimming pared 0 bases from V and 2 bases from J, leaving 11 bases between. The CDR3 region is CASSLDRSLAYEQYF. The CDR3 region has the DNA TGTGCCAGCAGCTTAGATCGCAGTCTTGCCTACGAGCAGTACTTC. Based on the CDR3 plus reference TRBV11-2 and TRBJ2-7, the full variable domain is EAGVAQSPRYKIIEKRQSVAFWCNPISGHATLYWYQQILGQGPKLLIQFQNNGVVDDSQLPKDRFSAERLKGVDSTLKIQPAKLEDSAVYLCASSLDRSLAYEQYFGPGTRLTVT.

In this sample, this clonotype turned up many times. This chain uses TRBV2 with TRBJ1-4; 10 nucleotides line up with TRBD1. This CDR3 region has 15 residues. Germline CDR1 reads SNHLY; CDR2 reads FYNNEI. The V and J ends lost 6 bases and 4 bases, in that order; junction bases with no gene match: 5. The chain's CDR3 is CASSVGQGNNEKLFF. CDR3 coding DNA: TGTGCCAGCAGCGTGGGACAGGGGAATAATGAAAAACTGTTTTTT.